The 31 T cell receptor beta chains reported below all come from one sample, sequenced in a study of T cell responses to AZD1222 COVID-19 vaccine. Sequencing was performed with immunoSEQ multiplex PCR; in TCRdb, only in-frame clones are kept and a portion is missing. The table records 98,000 or so clones, roughly 86% of them present only once. Sequenced material: peripheral blood, taken 28 days after the second AZD1222 dose. The receptors originated from an adult who received the AZD1222 COVID-19 vaccine.

V is TRBV19 and J is TRBJ2-7; TRBD1 agrees at 12 bases. The germline CDR1 and CDR2 sequences are LNHDA and SQIVND (reference sequence). The CDR3 has 16 residues. After removal of 5 bases from V and 5 bases from J, the junction contained 10 bases not matched to a gene. The chain's CDR3 is CASSSRSGTGGNEQYF. Here the CDR3 DNA reads TGTGCCAGTAGTTCCCGATCCGGGACAGGGGGCAACGAGCAGTACTTC.

The chain is built from TRBV6-5 and TRBJ2-7, with D perhaps TRBD1 (6 bases). V gave up 6 bases and J gave up 1 base, with 10 bases separating them. Germline-derived CDR1 and CDR2 are MNHEY and SVGAGI. The CDR3 runs to 13 residues. The CDR3 DNA reads as TGTGCCAGCAGGCCGGGACAATCCTACGAGCAGTACTTC. Protein sequence: CASRPGQSYEQYF.

V usage is TRBV20-1 and J usage is TRBJ2-1; D is possibly TRBD2 (5 bases). The CDR3 extends over 15 amino acids. V was pared by 3 bases and J by 4 bases, with 16 bases between. Germline V gives CDR1 DFQATT, CDR2 SNEGSKA (reference sequence). CDR3 bases: TGCAGTGCTAGTCGGGGAGAAGTCGGTTACAATGAGCAGTTCTTC. It specifies CSASRGEVGYNEQFF.

The table lists this clone with a count of one. The V gene is TRBV27, the J gene TRBJ1-6; D is perhaps TRBD1 (5 bases). Trimming stripped 2 bases from V and 13 bases from J, with 12 bases between. Germline loops: CDR1 MNHEY, CDR2 SMNVEV (reference sequence). The CDR3 contains 13 residues. DNA for the CDR3: TGTGCCAGCAGTTTAGAGGGGCGGGGTCCCCTCCACTTT. Translated: CASSLEGRGPLHF.

The gene calls are TRBV11-2 and TRBJ1-6; D ambiguous. V dropped 5 bases and J dropped 14 bases, with 16 bases sitting between them. This CDR3 spans 13 amino acids. Germline V gene data show CDR1 as SGHAT and CDR2 as FQNNGV. DNA for the CDR3: TGTGCCAGCAGCCCCGCGGGGTTTATCACCCTCCACTTT. The encoded protein is CASSPAGFITLHF.

This chain joins TRBV19 and TRBJ1-6; D not resolved. CDR3 length equals 15 residues. The germline V gene encodes CDR1 LNHDA and CDR2 SQIVND (reference sequence). Trimming took 7 bases from V and 0 from J, leaving 10 bases between them. The DNA of the CDR3 is TGTGCCAGTAAACGCAGGAACTCCTATAATTCACCCCTCCACTTT. Encoded protein: CASKRRNSYNSPLHF. Based on the CDR3 plus reference TRBV19 and TRBJ1-6, the full variable domain is DGGITQSPKYLFRKEGQNVTLSCEQNLNHDAMYWYRQDPGQGLRLIYYSQIVNDFQKGDIAEGYSVSREKKESFPLTVTSAQKNPTAFYLCASKRRNSYNSPLHFGNGTRLTVT.

V is TRBV18 and J is TRBJ1-2; D not certain. V was shortened by 6 bases and J by 5 bases, with 7 bases between the two germline ends. CDR3 length: 11 residues. Germline V lookup: CDR1 KGHSH, CDR2 LQKENI. The CDR3 bases are TGTGCCAGCTCCGATATGTATGGCTACACCTTC. As protein: CASSDMYGYTF.

V gene TRBV9 combines with J gene TRBJ1-1; 8 nucleotides line up with TRBD1. Germline-derived CDR1 and CDR2 are SGDLS and YYNGEE. This CDR3 is built from 13 residues. Trimming at V came to 4 bases and at J to 7 bases, leaving 6 bases not matched to a gene. The CDR3 DNA follows: TGTGCCAGCAGCTTGACAGGGGAGTTTGAAGCTTTCTTT. Amino acids: CASSLTGEFEAFF.

The V gene is TRBV21-1, the J gene TRBJ2-3; the D call TRBD2 from the table was never checked on the DNA. TRBV21-1 is a listed pseudogene. The CDR3 is made up of 17 amino acids. The CDR3 DNA reads TGTGCCAGCAGCAAAGCCTGGTGGGAGTGGAACACAGATACGCAGTATTTT. Translation gives CASSKAWWEWNTDTQYF.

The chain is built from TRBV19 and TRBJ2-7, with D tentatively TRBD2 (6 bases). Trimming removed 1 base at V and 6 bases at J, with 13 bases between. The CDR3 has 14 residues. CDR1 and CDR2 from the germline V gene are LNHDA and SQIVND (reference sequence). The DNA of the CDR3 is TGTGCCAGTAGTATAGGCAGCGGAGGGAGCGAGCAGTACTTC. This encodes CASSIGSGGSEQYF. Full variable domain (outside the CDR3, taken from reference TRBV19 and TRBJ2-7): DGGITQSPKYLFRKEGQNVTLSCEQNLNHDAMYWYRQDPGQGLRLIYYSQIVNDFQKGDIAEGYSVSREKKESFPLTVTSAQKNPTAFYLCASSIGSGGSEQYFGPGTRLTVT.

The chain has TRBV28 and TRBJ1-2; no clear D. Germline assignment: CDR1 MDHEN and CDR2 SYDVKM. Trimming cost V 6 bases and J 5 bases, with 13 bases left between them. The CDR3 spans 13 residues. The CDR3 region is CASRISAGYGYTF. As DNA, the CDR3 is TGTGCCAGCAGAATATCAGCGGGGTATGGCTACACCTTC.

The rearrangement uses TRBV15 and TRBJ2-7; 7 bases agree with TRBD2. Per the germline V gene, CDR1 is LNHNV and CDR2 is YYDKDF (reference sequence). The ends lost 3 bases at V and 4 bases at J; junction bases unmatched: 12. This CDR3 has 16 residues. As DNA, the CDR3 is TGTGCCACCAGCAGTCACAGCGGGATAAAGTGGTACGAGCAGTACTTC. Residues: CATSSHSGIKWYEQYF.

J is TRBJ2-3 and V is TRBV28; possibly TRBD2 for D (5 bases). The CDR3 is 10 amino acids. With 8 bases removed from V and 6 bases from J, the gap between germline ends came to 6 bases. Germline CDR1 MDHEN, CDR2 SYDVKM. The CDR3 here is CASGLDTQYF. DNA for the CDR3: TGTGCCAGCGGACTCGATACGCAGTATTTT.

V usage is TRBV18 and J usage is TRBJ2-2, with D perhaps TRBD2 (5 bases). V gave up 5 bases and J gave up 4 bases, with 11 bases separating them. CDR3 size: 14 residues. CDR1 is KGHSH, CDR2 LQKENI, per germline. The CDR3 DNA reads TGTGCCAGCTCAGAGGTCCGGGGCACCGGGGAGCTGTTTTTT. It encodes CASSEVRGTGELFF.

The genes are TRBV19 and TRBJ1-5, with 7 positions matching TRBD1. CDR3 length: 13 amino acids. The V and J ends lost 11 bases and 5 bases, in that order; junction bases with no gene match: 9. CDR1 and CDR2 (germline): LNHDA, SQIVND (reference sequence). The CDR3 reads CAGAGGRDQPQHF. The CDR3 bases are TGTGCCGGCGCAGGGGGTAGGGATCAGCCCCAGCATTTT.

The rearrangement uses TRBV14 and TRBJ1-3; no clear D. CDR1 and CDR2 from the germline V gene are SGHDN and FVKESK. The CDR3 is 16 residues long. V lost 1 base to trimming and J lost 0 bases, with 10 bases between them. CDR3 nucleotide sequence: TGTGCCAGCAGCCAAGCCGGAGACCACTCTGGAAACACCATATATTTT. It specifies CASSQAGDHSGNTIYF.

This clone was observed a single time. The J gene is TRBJ1-6, the V gene TRBV6-7; D is unresolved. TRBV6-7 is annotated as an ORF whose role is uncertain. CDR3 length: 16 amino acids. Trimming shortened V by 7 bases and J by 0 bases, and 13 bases separated the two germline ends. The CDR3 nucleotides read TGTGCCAGCAATTCGTACAAGAGCTCCTATAATTCACCCCTCCACTTT. Translated, it gives CASNSYKSSYNSPLHF.

The rearrangement uses TRBV6-5 and TRBJ2-2; D may match TRBD1 or TRBD2 (7 bases each). CDR3 length: 16 amino acids. Per the germline V gene, CDR1 is MNHEY and CDR2 is SVGAGI. The ends were cut back, 0 bases at V and 4 bases at J, with 12 bases in the middle. The CDR3 loop reads CASSYSTRGGTGELFF. The CDR3 DNA follows: TGTGCCAGCAGTTACTCGACCAGGGGGGGCACCGGGGAGCTGTTTTTT.

This clone was detected only once. The rearrangement joins TRBV30 to TRBJ1-3; TRBD1 might be the D (6 bases). This CDR3 is 13 amino acids long. Trimming stripped 3 bases from V and 2 bases from J, with 8 bases between. Germline V gene lookup returns CDR1 GTSNPN and CDR2 SVGIG (reference sequence). The CDR3 DNA reads as TGTGCCTGGAGGGGGACAACTGGAAACACCATATATTTT. It yields the protein CAWRGTTGNTIYF.

This chain's CDR3 is CASSLAPTGGSLPKGYTF. As DNA, the CDR3 is TGTGCCAGCAGCTTAGCGCCGACAGGGGGCTCCCTCCCCAAAGGCTACACCTTC. The chain carries TRBV11-2 and TRBJ1-2; 10 bases line up with TRBD1. With V trimmed by 1 base and J by 8 bases, 16 bases remained unmatched. The CDR3 is 18 amino acids. Per germline, CDR1 SGHAT and CDR2 FQNNGV.

The chain uses TRBV19 and TRBJ1-4; the D is unclear. Deletions cut 2 bases from V and 8 bases from J, with 15 bases between. CDR3 length: 15 amino acids. CDR1 and CDR2 from the germline V gene are LNHDA and SQIVND (reference sequence). As DNA, the CDR3 is TGTGCCAGTAGTATAAGCAGGCAAACGGGAGAAAAACTGTTTTTT. This translates into CASSISRQTGEKLFF.

This rearrangement joins TRBV6-1 to TRBJ1-2; TRBD1 is a possible D gene (6 bases). The CDR3 contains 15 residues. Looked up from germline, CDR1 is MNHNS and CDR2 is SASEGT. Trimming took 1 base from V and 5 from J, leaving 14 bases between them. CDR3 loop: CASSEGRGLSYGYTF. DNA for the CDR3: TGTGCCAGCAGTGAAGGCAGGGGCCTAAGTTATGGCTACACCTTC.

V usage is TRBV2 and J usage is TRBJ2-7, with 8 bases fitting TRBD1. CDR3 size: 15 residues. Germline-derived CDR1 and CDR2 are SNHLY and FYNNEI. Germline trimming cut 6 bases from V and 7 bases from J; bases unmatched to any gene: 14. The CDR3 bases are TGTGCCAGCAGCAGTTTCAGACGGACAGGGAATGAGCAGTACTTC. Amino acid sequence: CASSSFRRTGNEQYF.

The V call is TRBV27, the J call TRBJ2-7, with a weak D call TRBD1 (5 bases). Germline V gene sequence: CDR1 MNHEY, CDR2 SMNVEV (reference sequence). The CDR3 sequence is 19 residues long. V dropped 1 base and J dropped 0 bases, with 22 bases sitting between them. The DNA for the CDR3 is TGTGCCAGCAGTTTATTTGACCCCTTCAACCGAGACAGCTCCTACGAGCAGTACTTC. The encoded protein is CASSLFDPFNRDSSYEQYF.

The rearrangement links TRBV29-1 to TRBJ2-1; 7 bases are shared with TRBD2. Per the germline V gene, CDR1 is SQVTM and CDR2 is ANQGSEA. The CDR3 totals 15 residues. V lost 3 bases and J lost 3; bases outside the gene matches: 8. The chain's CDR3 is CSVDRAGRYYNEQFF. CDR3 nucleotide sequence: TGCAGCGTTGATAGAGCGGGACGATACTACAATGAGCAGTTCTTC.

The V gene is TRBV15, the J gene TRBJ1-5; D is unresolved. V lost 1 base and J 3 bases, leaving 13 bases between the germline ends. The CDR3 totals 16 residues. CDR1 is LNHNV, CDR2 YYDKDF, per germline (reference sequence). The CDR3 here is CATSRGTEGVNQPQHF. In DNA form, the CDR3 reads TGTGCCACCAGCAGAGGAACCGAGGGTGTCAATCAGCCCCAGCATTTT.

The rearrangement uses TRBV5-1 and TRBJ2-5; D unclear. Germline V gene sequence: CDR1 SGHRS, CDR2 YFSETQ. The CDR3 loop spans 16 amino acids. V lost 0 bases to trimming and J lost 0 bases, with 12 bases between them. CDR3 sequence (DNA): TGCGCCAGCAGCTTGGTCCCTCGGCCGGACCAAGAGACCCAGTACTTC. It codes for CASSLVPRPDQETQYF.

To note about this clone: This may come from a read error, since a much larger clone is one base off. Other DNA sequences in this specimen translate into the identical CDR3. The chain carries TRBV29-1 and TRBJ2-7; tentative D call: TRBD2 (7 bases). The CDR3 runs to 11 residues. Germline V gene data show CDR1 as SQVTM and CDR2 as ANQGSEA. V lost 6 bases, J lost 2 bases, and 8 bases lay in between. CDR3 DNA: TGCAGCGTAGGGGGGGCCTACGAGCAGTACTTC. This codes for CSVGGAYEQYF.

The chain recombines TRBV3-1 (or the pseudogene TRBV3-2) with TRBJ2-1; D is uncertain. Trimming shortened V by 1 base and J by 0 bases, and 7 bases separated the two germline ends. CDR3 size: 15 residues. CDR1 is LGHDT, CDR2 YNNKEL, per germline (reference sequence). The DNA for the CDR3 is TGTGCCAGCAGCCAAGTGCGTAGCTCCTACAATGAGCAGTTCTTC. Translating it yields CASSQVRSSYNEQFF.

V gene TRBV6-6 combines with J gene TRBJ1-6; TRBD1 aligns across 7 bases. Per the germline V gene, CDR1 is MNHNY and CDR2 is SVGAGI (reference sequence). The CDR3 extends over 15 amino acids. With V trimmed by 2 bases and J by 10 bases, 8 bases remained unmatched. CDR3 residues: CASSYPEGAKSPLHF. CDR3 coding DNA: TGTGCCAGCAGTTACCCCGAGGGGGCGAAGTCACCCCTCCACTTT.

This chain uses TRBV7-9 with TRBJ1-1; a weak D match, TRBD1 (6 bases). CDR3 size: 15 residues. V was trimmed by 6 bases and J by 6 bases, leaving 20 bases between them. In germline, CDR1 is SEHNR, CDR2 FQNEAQ (reference sequence). For the CDR3, the DNA is TGTGCCAGCAGAACTCCTGCAGGGGAAAGTGCTGAAGCTTTCTTT. Translated, it gives CASRTPAGESAEAFF. Together with reference TRBV7-9 and TRBJ1-1, the CDR3 gives the full variable domain: DTGVSQNPRHKITKRGQNVTFRCDPISEHNRLYWYRQTLGQGPEFLTYFQNEAQLEKSRLLSDRFSAERPKGSFSTLEIQRTEQGDSAMYLCASRTPAGESAEAFFGQGTRLTVV.